This T cell receptor beta chain stems from a study of shared clonotypes between healthy human individuals. Across the whole study: CD4 naive and memory got three plates each, CD8 naive two, CD8 memory one.

It was about 190 ng DNA, 30,000 or so T cell genomes, that sorted-subset replicate PCRs used. The assay was immunoSEQ multiplex PCR, and TCRdb's table has in-frame clones only and misses some. The sample has roughly 2 million clones, roughly 94% seen once; the top ten hold 0.13%. The germline gives CDR1 LNHDA, CDR2 SQIVND (reference sequence). This CDR3 has 13 residues. V shed 5 bases and J shed 6 bases, with 13 bases lying between them. The sequenced material came from naive CD4+ T cells sorted from blood. Noted subset: CD45RA+ positively selected. This chain joins TRBV19 and TRBJ1-1; D ambiguous. The TCR was taken from a young man in good health. The CDR3 region is CASSGQTLAEAFF. CDR3 nucleotide sequence: TGTGCCAGTAGTGGGCAGACTTTGGCTGAAGCTTTCTTT.